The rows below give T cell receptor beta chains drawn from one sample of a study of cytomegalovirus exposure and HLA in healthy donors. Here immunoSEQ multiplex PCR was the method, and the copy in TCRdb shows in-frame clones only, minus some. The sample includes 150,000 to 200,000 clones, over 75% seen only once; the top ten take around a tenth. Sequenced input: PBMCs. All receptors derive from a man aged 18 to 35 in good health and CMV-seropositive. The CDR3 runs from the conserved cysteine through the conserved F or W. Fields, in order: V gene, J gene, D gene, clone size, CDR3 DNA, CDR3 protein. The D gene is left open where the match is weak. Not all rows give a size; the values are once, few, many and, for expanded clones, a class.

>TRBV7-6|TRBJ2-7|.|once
TGTGCCAGCAGCTTAGGGACAGATAACGAGCAGTACTTC
CASSLGTDNEQYF
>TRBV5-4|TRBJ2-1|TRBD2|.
TGTGCCAGCAGCGGTGGGGCTAGCGGGGGGGGCTACAATGAGCAGTTCTTC
CASSGGASGGGYNEQFF
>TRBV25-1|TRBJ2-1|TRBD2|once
TGTGCCAGCAGAAGAACTAGCGGGGACGGATCCTACAATGAGCAGTTCTTC
CASRRTSGDGSYNEQFF
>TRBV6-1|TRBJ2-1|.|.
TGTGCCAGCAGTGAAATGGCAGGGACCTACAATGAGCAGTTCTTC
CASSEMAGTYNEQFF
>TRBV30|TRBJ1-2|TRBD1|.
TGTGCCTGGATCCAACAGGGGAATGACTATGGCTACACCTTC
CAWIQQGNDYGYTF
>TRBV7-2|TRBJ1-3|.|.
TGTGCCAGCAGCTACCCGAGGGGGGGGTACAATTCTGGAAACACCATATATTTT
CASSYPRGGYNSGNTIYF
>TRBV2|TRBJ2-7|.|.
TGTGCCAGCAGAGGGGGCGAGCAGTACTTC
CASRGGEQYF
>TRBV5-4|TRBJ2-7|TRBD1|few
TGTGCCAGCAGCCAGGGACAGGGGCGTCCCGAGCAGTACTTC
CASSQGQGRPEQYF
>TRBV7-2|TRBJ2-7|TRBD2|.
TGTGCCAGCAGCTTGGCGACTAGCGGGAACTCCTACGAGCAGTACTTC
CASSLATSGNSYEQYF
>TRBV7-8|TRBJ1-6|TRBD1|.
TGTGCCAGCAAAGATCGACAGGGAAACAATTCACCCCTCCACTTT
CASKDRQGNNSPLHF
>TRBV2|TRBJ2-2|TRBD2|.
TGTGCCAGCAGTCTAGCGGGGTACACCGGGGAGCTGTTTTTT
CASSLAGYTGELFF
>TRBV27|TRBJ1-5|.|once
TGTGCCAGCAGTTTGGCGGGGGCTTATAGCAATCAGCCCCAGCATTTT
CASSLAGAYSNQPQHF
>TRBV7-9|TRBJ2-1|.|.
TGTGCCAGCGGGGCGCCTAGATCCTACAATGAGCAGTTCTTC
CASGAPRSYNEQFF
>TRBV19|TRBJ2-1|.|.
TGTGCCAGTAGTATTAGGGGGACATCAGGTGAGCAGTTCTTC
CASSIRGTSGEQFF
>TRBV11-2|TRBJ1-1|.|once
TGTGCCAGCAGCTTAGACCGAGGTGTCACTGAAGCTTTCTTT
CASSLDRGVTEAFF
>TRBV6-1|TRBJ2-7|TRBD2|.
TGTGCCAGCAGTGAAGCGGGGGGACTAGCGATTTCCTACGAGCAGTACTTC
CASSEAGGLAISYEQYF
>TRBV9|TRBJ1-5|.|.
TGTGCCAGCAGCCCCCTAGGCAATCAGCCCCAGCATTTT
CASSPLGNQPQHF
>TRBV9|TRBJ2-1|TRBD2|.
TGTGCCAGCAGCGTCGGGACTAGCGGGGTTCTTGAGCAGTTCTTC
CASSVGTSGVLEQFF
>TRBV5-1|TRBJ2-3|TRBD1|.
TGCGCCAGCAGTTGGTCCACCGGGACAGGGTCAGATACGCAGTATTTT
CASSWSTGTGSDTQYF
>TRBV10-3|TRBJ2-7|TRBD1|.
TGTGCCATCAGTGAGGGACAGGGGTACGAGCAGTACTTC
CAISEGQGYEQYF
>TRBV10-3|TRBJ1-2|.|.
TGTGCCATCACCCCGAAAACAGGGAGTGTGGGCTACACCTTC
CAITPKTGSVGYTF
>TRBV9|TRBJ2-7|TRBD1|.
TGTGCCAGCAGCGCCCGTGGGACAGGGTTCTACGAGCAGTACTTC
CASSARGTGFYEQYF
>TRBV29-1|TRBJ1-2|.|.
TGCAGCGTTGAAGCCAGACATGACTATGGCTACACCTTC
CSVEARHDYGYTF
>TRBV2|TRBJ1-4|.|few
TGTGCCAGCACCAGGGTCGGGGGAGAAAAACTGTTTTTT
CASTRVGGEKLFF
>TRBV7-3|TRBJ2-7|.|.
TGTGCCAGCGCGTTAAGTGGGGGCGTCAGCTACGAGCAGTACTTC
CASALSGGVSYEQYF
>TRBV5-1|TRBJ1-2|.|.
TGCGCCAGCAGCTTGGGGCAGGGTCCAACTAACTATGGCTACACCTTC
CASSLGQGPTNYGYTF
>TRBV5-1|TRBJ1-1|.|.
TGCGCCAGCAGCTTAAATACAGGGTCCACAGGGTACACTGAAGCTTTCTTT
CASSLNTGSTGYTEAFF
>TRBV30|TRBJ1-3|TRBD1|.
TGTGCCTGGAGGCAGGGGGCGTTTAGACTAGGAAACACCATATATTTT
CAWRQGAFRLGNTIYF
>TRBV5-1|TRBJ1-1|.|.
TGCGCCAGCAGCTTTTCGGGGGGGGGCGCGAGTTGGAACACTGAAGCTTTCTTT
CASSFSGGGASWNTEAFF
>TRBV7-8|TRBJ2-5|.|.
TGTGCCAGCAGCTTACTTGAGACCCAGTACTTC
CASSLLETQYF
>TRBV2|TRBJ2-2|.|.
TGTGCCAGCAGTATTCCAGCGGGTCACACCGGGGAGCTGTTTTTT
CASSIPAGHTGELFF
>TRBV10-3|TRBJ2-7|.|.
TGTGCCATCAGCAAAACAGTTCTGGCTCCCAATCCCAAAAAACCCTCCTACGAGCAGTACTTC
CAISKTVLAPNPKKPSYEQYF
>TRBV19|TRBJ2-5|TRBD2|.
TGTGCCAGTAGTACCCATAGCGGGGGGGCCGGGGAGACCCAGTACTTC
CASSTHSGGAGETQYF
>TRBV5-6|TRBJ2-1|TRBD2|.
TGTGCCAGCAGCTGGCGGGGGGGCCAATGGGATGAGCAGTTCTTC
CASSWRGGQWDEQFF
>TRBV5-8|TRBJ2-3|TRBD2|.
TGTGCCAGCAGCTTCAGGACTAGCGGCACAGATACGCAGTATTTT
CASSFRTSGTDTQYF
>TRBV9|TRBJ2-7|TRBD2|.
TGTGCCAGCAGCGTAGGCTCGGCGGGGGGGCCCCACGAGCAGTACTTC
CASSVGSAGGPHEQYF
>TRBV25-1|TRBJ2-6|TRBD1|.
TGTGCCAGCAGTGGACAGGGGATCTCTGGGGCCAACGTCCTGACTTTC
CASSGQGISGANVLTF
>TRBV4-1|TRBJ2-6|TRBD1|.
TGCGCCAGCAGCCAAACCGGGACAGGGGGAGTAGCGGGTAACTCTGGGGCCAACGTCCTGACTTTC
CASSQTGTGGVAGNSGANVLTF
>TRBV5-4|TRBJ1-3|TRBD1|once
TGTGCCAGCAGCTCAGGACAGGGGAGAAACACCATATATTTT
CASSSGQGRNTIYF
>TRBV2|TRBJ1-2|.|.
TGTGCCAGCAGCCGTCGGGAGGGCTACACCTTC
CASSRREGYTF
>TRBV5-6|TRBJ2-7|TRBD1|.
TGTGCCAGCAGCTACGGACAGGTGCCCGAGCAGTACTTC
CASSYGQVPEQYF
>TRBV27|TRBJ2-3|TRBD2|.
TGTGCCAGCAGTTTTTTTACTAGCGGGGGGATGACGCAGTATTTT
CASSFFTSGGMTQYF
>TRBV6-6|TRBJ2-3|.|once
TGTGCCAGCAGTTCCGCACTAGGCGGGGATACGCAGTATTTT
CASSSALGGDTQYF
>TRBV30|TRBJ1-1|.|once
TGTGCCTGGGTATACACTGAAGCTTTCTTT
CAWVYTEAFF
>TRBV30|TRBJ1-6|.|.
TGTGCCTGGAGTGGAGGGGAGGCCTCCTATAATTCACCCCTCCACTTT
CAWSGGEASYNSPLHF
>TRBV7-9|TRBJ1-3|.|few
TGTGCCAGCAGTCCGGTAGGAAACACCATATATTTT
CASSPVGNTIYF
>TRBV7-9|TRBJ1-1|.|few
TGTGCCAGCAGCTCCCCATCAGGGACTGAAGCTTTCTTT
CASSSPSGTEAFF
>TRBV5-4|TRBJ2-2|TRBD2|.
TGTGCCAGCAGCCCCGGGACTAGCGGGGCCACCGGGGAGCTGTTTTTT
CASSPGTSGATGELFF
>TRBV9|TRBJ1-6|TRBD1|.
TGTGCCAGCAGCGTAGCCGATAAGACAGGGCTCCACTTT
CASSVADKTGLHF
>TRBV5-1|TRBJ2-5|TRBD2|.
TGCGCCAGCAGCTTGGGCGGGGGGGCCGAAGAGACCCAGTACTTC
CASSLGGGAEETQYF
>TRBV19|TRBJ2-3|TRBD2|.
TGTGCCAGTAGTATAGTAGCGGGGGAAACAGATACGCAGTATTTT
CASSIVAGETDTQYF
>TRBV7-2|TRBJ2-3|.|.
TGTGCCAGCAGCTTAGTCTTTTGGCAGAATGGAGATACGCAGTATTTT
CASSLVFWQNGDTQYF
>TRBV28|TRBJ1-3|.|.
TGTGCCAGCAGCGGACAGATCTCTGGAAACACCATATATTTT
CASSGQISGNTIYF
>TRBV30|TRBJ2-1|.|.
TGTGCCTGGACCGAGGGACTCCCACCCAATGAGCAGTTCTTC
CAWTEGLPPNEQFF
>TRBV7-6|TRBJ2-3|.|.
TGTGCCAGCAGCTTAGCCCGGGTAGCGAGAGGCACAGATACGCAGTATTTT
CASSLARVARGTDTQYF